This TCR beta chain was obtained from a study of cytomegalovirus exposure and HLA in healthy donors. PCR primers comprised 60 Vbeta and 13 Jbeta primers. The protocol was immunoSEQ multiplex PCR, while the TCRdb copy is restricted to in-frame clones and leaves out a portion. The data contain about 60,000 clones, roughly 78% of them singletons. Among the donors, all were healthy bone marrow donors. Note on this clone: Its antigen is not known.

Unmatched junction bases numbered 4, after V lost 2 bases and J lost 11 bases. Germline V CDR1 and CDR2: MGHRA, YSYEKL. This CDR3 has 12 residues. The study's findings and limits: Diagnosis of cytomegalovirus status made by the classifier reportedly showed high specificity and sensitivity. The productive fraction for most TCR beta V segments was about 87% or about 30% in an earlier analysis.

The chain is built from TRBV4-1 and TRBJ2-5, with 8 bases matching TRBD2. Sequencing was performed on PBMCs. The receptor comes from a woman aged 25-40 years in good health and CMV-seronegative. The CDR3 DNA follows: TGCGCCAGCAGCCAACCCGGGGGGGAGCAGTACTTC. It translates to CASSQPGGEQYF.